The 14 T cell receptor beta chains presented below share a single source sample, sequenced in a study of T cell repertoires in cytomegalovirus infection. From the reads, TCRdb called clonotypes with MiXCR, one entry per CDR3 protein. This sample has 62,000 or so distinct CDR3 sequences, with 20% to 25% found just once. Which antigens these TCRs recognize remains unknown. The source material was CD8+ T cells from cultured PBMCs, sampled from culture after CMV antigen stimulation. The receptors originated from a human donor in good health (CMV status not recorded). Some clones in this sample may be carry-over from other donors' samples.

This clonotype showed up just a few times. The chain joins TRBV7-9 to TRBJ2-7, with D perhaps TRBD1 (6 bases). The V end was cut by 1 base, the J end by 2 bases, with 12 bases between. Germline CDR1 SEHNR, CDR2 FQNEAQ (reference sequence). The CDR3 spans 15 residues. The CDR3 here is CASSLDRASTYEQYF. The CDR3, as DNA: TGTGCCAGCAGCTTAGACAGGGCGAGTACCTACGAGCAGTACTTC.

This clonotype appeared a few times. The V call is TRBV6-2 or TRBV6-3, the J call TRBJ2-6; no firm D call. This CDR3 is built from 14 residues. Between the trimmed V and J ends, which lost 4 bases and 0 bases, there was a span of 4 bases. Germline V gene sequence: CDR1 MNHEY, CDR2 SVGEGT. The CDR3, as DNA: TGTGCCAGCAGTTTAGACTCTGGGGCCAACGTCCTGACTTTC. Its protein product is CASSLDSGANVLTF.

On this clonotype itself: A much larger clonotype is one base distant, so this may be a read error. The V call is TRBV4-1, the J call TRBJ2-2; D unclear. Looked up from germline, CDR1 is MGHRA and CDR2 is YSYEKL. The CDR3 contains 16 residues. The CDR3 protein is CASSQFEALNTRELFF. Written as DNA, the CDR3 is TGCGCCAGCAGCCAATTCGAGGCACTGAACACCAGGGAGCTGTTTTTT.

The rearrangement uses TRBV5-6 and TRBJ1-2; D is uncertain. The CDR3 has 14 residues. Trimming left V 0 bases short and J 8 bases short, with 14 bases between. CDR1 is SGHDT, CDR2 YYEEEE, per germline. The CDR3 coding sequence is TGTGCCAGCAGCTTGGTCATGGCTCTCGTGGGCTACACCTTC. The encoded protein is CASSLVMALVGYTF.

The chain combines TRBV7-9 with TRBJ2-3, with no clear D. The CDR3 is made up of 14 amino acids. The germline V and J ends were trimmed by 2 bases and 1 base, with 7 bases remaining between them. Germline loops: CDR1 SEHNR, CDR2 FQNEAQ (reference sequence). DNA for the CDR3: TGTGCCAGCAGCTTATCCGCAGGCACAGATACGCAGTATTTT. This sequence encodes CASSLSAGTDTQYF. The variable domain in full, with the rest retrieved from reference TRBV7-9 and TRBJ2-3, is DTGVSQNPRHKITKRGQNVTFRCDPISEHNRLYWYRQTLGQGPEFLTYFQNEAQLEKSRLLSDRFSAERPKGSFSTLEIQRTEQGDSAMYLCASSLSAGTDTQYFGPGTRLTVL.

The chain links TRBV7-2 to TRBJ2-3, with 11 positions matching TRBD1. Germline V gene data show CDR1 as SGHTA and CDR2 as FQGNSA. J lost 6 bases, V lost 4 bases, and 3 bases had no gene match. The CDR3 loop spans 14 amino acids. CDR3 in amino acids: CASSSGQGVDTQYF. Written as DNA, the CDR3 is TGTGCCAGCAGCTCGGGACAGGGGGTCGATACGCAGTATTTT.

The genes are TRBV7-9 and TRBJ2-7; TRBD2 might be the D (5 bases). The CDR3 consists of 12 residues. Germline CDR1 is SEHNR and CDR2 is FQNEAQ (reference sequence). V shed 1 base and J shed 6 bases, with 7 bases lying between them. CDR3 coding DNA: TGTGCCAGCAGCTTAGAGAGGGTCGAGCAGTACTTC. It codes for CASSLERVEQYF. Supplemented by reference TRBV7-9 and TRBJ2-7, the full variable domain reads DTGVSQNPRHKITKRGQNVTFRCDPISEHNRLYWYRQTLGQGPEFLTYFQNEAQLEKSRLLSDRFSAERPKGSFSTLEIQRTEQGDSAMYLCASSLERVEQYFGPGTRLTVT.

The chain uses TRBV20-1 and TRBJ2-1; D unclear. CDR1 and CDR2 from the germline V gene are DFQATT and SNEGSKA (reference sequence). CDR3 size: 14 residues. V lost 6 bases and J lost 2, with 14 bases in between. The DNA for the CDR3 is TGCAGTGCAACGGTGGCACGCGCCTACAATGAGCAGTTCTTC. Protein sequence: CSATVARAYNEQFF.

The chain is built from TRBV6-6 and TRBJ2-1; 11 bases align to TRBD2. CDR1 and CDR2 from the germline V gene are MNHNY and SVGAGI (reference sequence). The CDR3 has 13 amino acids. V trimming: 2 bases; J trimming: 13 bases; junction bases outside the gene matches: 4. Here the CDR3 reads CASSYTSGGPQFF. The CDR3 nucleotides are TGTGCCAGCAGTTACACTAGCGGGGGCCCCCAGTTCTTC.

This clonotype was detected once. The V gene is TRBV10-3, the J gene TRBJ2-3; 13 bases are a match to TRBD2. Trimming at V came to 4 bases and at J to 6 bases, leaving 7 bases not matched to a gene. The CDR3 extends over 16 amino acids. Germline V lookup: CDR1 ENHRY, CDR2 SYGVKD. The CDR3 loop reads CAISGTGTSGVDTQYF. DNA for the CDR3: TGTGCCATCAGTGGAACCGGGACTAGCGGGGTTGATACGCAGTATTTT.

In its sample, this clonotype was seen a few times. The V call is TRBV7-9, the J call TRBJ1-1; 7 nucleotides match TRBD1. The CDR3 length is 16 residues. After removal of 8 bases from V and 1 base from J, the junction contained 13 bases not matched to a gene. Looked up from germline, CDR1 is SEHNR and CDR2 is FQNEAQ (reference sequence). The CDR3 protein is CASRDREKVPNTEAFF. The DNA of the CDR3 is TGTGCCAGCCGGGACAGAGAGAAAGTACCGAACACTGAAGCTTTCTTT.

This clonotype turned up a few times. The chain combines TRBV19 with TRBJ1-1; TRBD1 is a possible D gene (6 bases). This CDR3 has 17 amino acids. Germline assignment: CDR1 LNHDA and CDR2 SQIVND (reference sequence). The germline V and J ends were trimmed by 3 bases and 0 bases, with 17 bases remaining between them. CDR3 nucleotide sequence: TGTGCCAGTAGTATGTACGGGGGCGCATTGATGAACACTGAAGCTTTCTTT. It codes for CASSMYGGALMNTEAFF.

J is TRBJ2-2 and V is TRBV7-8; no definite D call. The CDR3 is made up of 12 amino acids. Germline V gives CDR1 SGHVS, CDR2 FQNEAQ. The V end lost 1 base, the J end lost 7 bases, and 4 bases lay between the germline ends. As DNA, the CDR3 is TGTGCCAGCAGCTTAGTGATCGGGGAGCTGTTTTTT. Translated: CASSLVIGELFF.

This clonotype has only one observation. The rearrangement joins TRBV7-2 to TRBJ1-4; no clear D. V lost 6 bases and J 10 bases, leaving 15 bases between the germline ends. The germline gives CDR1 SGHTA, CDR2 FQGNSA. This CDR3 contains 13 residues. The CDR3 nucleotides read TGTGCCAGCAGTCGAACCCTTAACGGAAAACTGTTTTTT. Its translation: CASSRTLNGKLFF.